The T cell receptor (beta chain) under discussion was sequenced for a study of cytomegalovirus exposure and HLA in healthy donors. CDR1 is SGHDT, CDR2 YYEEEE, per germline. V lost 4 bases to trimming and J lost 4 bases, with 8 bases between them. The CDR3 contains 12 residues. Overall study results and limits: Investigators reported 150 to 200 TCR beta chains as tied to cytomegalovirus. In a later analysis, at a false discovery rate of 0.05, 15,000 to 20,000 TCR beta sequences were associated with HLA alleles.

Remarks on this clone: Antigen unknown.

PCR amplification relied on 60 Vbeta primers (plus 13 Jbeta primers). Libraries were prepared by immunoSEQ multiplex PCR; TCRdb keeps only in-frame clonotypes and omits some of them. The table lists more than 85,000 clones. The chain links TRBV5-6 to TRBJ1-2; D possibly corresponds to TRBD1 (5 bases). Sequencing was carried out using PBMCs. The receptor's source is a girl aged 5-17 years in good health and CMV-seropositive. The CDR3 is CASSVDSYGYTF. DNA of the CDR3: TGTGCCAGCAGCGTCGACAGCTATGGCTACACCTTC.